These T cell receptor beta chains were read from a single sample in a study of T cell responses to AZD1222 COVID-19 vaccine. TCRdb's copy holds only in-frame clones and misses some; the assay was immunoSEQ multiplex PCR. The table lists tens of thousands of clones, roughly 84% of them singletons, with approximately 13% in the top ten. Sequencing used peripheral blood, obtained on day 0 of AZD1222 vaccination. The receptors originated from an adult in good health. Each CDR3 is given with its conserved first and last residue. The D gene is left open where the match is weak. Only part of the rows carry a size: once, few, many, or a class if the clone is expanded.

J gene: TRBJ1-5
V gene: TRBV30
clone size: -
D gene: TRBD1
CDR3 DNA: TGTGCCTGGAGTCGACAGGGGGATCAGCCCCAGCATTTT
CDR3 protein: CAWSRQGDQPQHF

J gene: TRBJ1-4
V gene: TRBV28
clone size: -
D gene: -
CDR3 DNA: TGTGCCAGCAGTGAGGGTTCGGGTGCAACTAATGAAAAACTGTTTTTT
CDR3 protein: CASSEGSGATNEKLFF

J gene: TRBJ2-5
V gene: TRBV6-5
clone size: -
D gene: -
CDR3 DNA: TGTGCCAGCAGTTACCACAACCAAGAGACCCAGTACTTC
CDR3 protein: CASSYHNQETQYF

J gene: TRBJ2-1
V gene: TRBV18
clone size: -
D gene: -
CDR3 DNA: TGTGCCAGCTCACCACCGAGCCGGGACTGGGTAGACAATGAGCAGTTCTTC
CDR3 protein: CASSPPSRDWVDNEQFF

J gene: TRBJ2-5
V gene: TRBV11-2
clone size: -
D gene: TRBD1
CDR3 DNA: TGTGCCAGCAGCTTAGGGGCGACAGGGGGAAGGGAGACCCAGTACTTC
CDR3 protein: CASSLGATGGRETQYF

J gene: TRBJ1-1
V gene: TRBV11-3
clone size: -
D gene: TRBD1
CDR3 DNA: TGTGCCAGCAGCCCCGGGACAGGGAGAATGGTGACTGAAGCTTTCTTT
CDR3 protein: CASSPGTGRMVTEAFF

J gene: TRBJ2-7
V gene: TRBV6-5
clone size: -
D gene: TRBD1
CDR3 DNA: TGTGCCAGCAGTTTATCGGGACAGAGATACTACGAGCAGTACTTC
CDR3 protein: CASSLSGQRYYEQYF

J gene: TRBJ2-2
V gene: TRBV7-3
clone size: -
D gene: TRBD1
CDR3 DNA: TGTGCCAGCAGCCGCGGACAGGTAGACGCGAACACCGGGGAGCTGTTTTTT
CDR3 protein: CASSRGQVDANTGELFF

J gene: TRBJ2-5
V gene: TRBV5-4
clone size: -
D gene: -
CDR3 DNA: TGTGCCAGCAGCTCAAAAGCAGTGCCGGAGACCCAGTACTTC
CDR3 protein: CASSSKAVPETQYF

J gene: TRBJ2-4
V gene: TRBV10-1
clone size: once
D gene: TRBD2
CDR3 DNA: TGCGCCAGCAGTGAGGGCCAGCGGGGGGGCCCGGGAGCCAAAAACATTCAGTACTTC
CDR3 protein: CASSEGQRGGPGAKNIQYF

J gene: TRBJ1-2
V gene: TRBV19
clone size: -
D gene: -
CDR3 DNA: TGTGCCAGTAGTAGGGGGCCCACGCCATATGGCTACACCTTC
CDR3 protein: CASSRGPTPYGYTF

J gene: TRBJ1-4
V gene: TRBV5-6
clone size: -
D gene: TRBD1
CDR3 DNA: TGTGCCAGCAGCGCGGACAGGGGTGGTGAAAAACTGTTTTTT
CDR3 protein: CASSADRGGEKLFF

J gene: TRBJ1-3
V gene: TRBV6-5
clone size: -
D gene: -
CDR3 DNA: TGTGCCAGCAGTTACTCTGTAGGAAACACCATATATTTT
CDR3 protein: CASSYSVGNTIYF

J gene: TRBJ1-6
V gene: TRBV27
clone size: few
D gene: -
CDR3 DNA: TGTGCCAGCAGAGGGGATGCTAGGCCCCTCCACTTT
CDR3 protein: CASRGDARPLHF

J gene: TRBJ2-5
V gene: TRBV5-5
clone size: -
D gene: -
CDR3 DNA: TGTGCCAGCAGCCCCCCCCCACTAAACCAAGAGACCCAGTACTTC
CDR3 protein: CASSPPPLNQETQYF

J gene: TRBJ2-4
V gene: TRBV14
clone size: -
D gene: -
CDR3 DNA: TGTGCCAGCAGCCAGGCGCCTCGTGGAAACATTCAGTACTTC
CDR3 protein: CASSQAPRGNIQYF

J gene: TRBJ1-6
V gene: TRBV9
clone size: -
D gene: -
CDR3 DNA: TGTGCCAGCAGCTCCGGGACAAGCAATTCACCCCTCCACTTT
CDR3 protein: CASSSGTSNSPLHF

J gene: TRBJ1-1
V gene: TRBV9
clone size: -
D gene: -
CDR3 DNA: TGTGCCAGCAGCGCTCAGGGGACGGAACTGAACACTGAAGCTTTCTTT
CDR3 protein: CASSAQGTELNTEAFF

J gene: TRBJ2-5
V gene: TRBV30
clone size: -
D gene: -
CDR3 DNA: TGTGCCTGGAGTCCCGTCGGGCAGACCCAGTACTTC
CDR3 protein: CAWSPVGQTQYF

J gene: TRBJ1-6
V gene: TRBV5-6
clone size: -
D gene: -
CDR3 DNA: TGTGCCAGCAGCTTGGGGCAGGGGTCTTCACCCCTCCACTTT
CDR3 protein: CASSLGQGSSPLHF

J gene: TRBJ2-1
V gene: TRBV15
clone size: -
D gene: -
CDR3 DNA: TGTGCCACCAGCAGATTGCAGGTCCTCTCCTACAATGAGCAGTTCTTC
CDR3 protein: CATSRLQVLSYNEQFF

J gene: TRBJ1-2
V gene: TRBV10-3
clone size: -
D gene: TRBD1
CDR3 DNA: TGTGCCATCAGTCGGGAGGACAGGGCGAACTATGGCTACACCTTC
CDR3 protein: CAISREDRANYGYTF

J gene: TRBJ1-2
V gene: TRBV30
clone size: -
D gene: TRBD1
CDR3 DNA: TGTGCCTGGAGTAAAGGACAGGGGGCCGGAGGCTACACCTTC
CDR3 protein: CAWSKGQGAGGYTF

J gene: TRBJ1-6
V gene: TRBV2
clone size: -
D gene: -
CDR3 DNA: TGTGCCAGCAGTGAACAGCTCGGAGTCCCTAATTCACCCCTCCACTTT
CDR3 protein: CASSEQLGVPNSPLHF

J gene: TRBJ2-3
V gene: TRBV5-4
clone size: -
D gene: TRBD2
CDR3 DNA: TGTGCCAGCAGCTTGGGTAGCGGGGGGACGGGAACAGATACGCAGTATTTT
CDR3 protein: CASSLGSGGTGTDTQYF

J gene: TRBJ2-2
V gene: TRBV30
clone size: -
D gene: -
CDR3 DNA: TGTGCCTGGAGCCGCCTGGGGGGCGCAGACGGGGAGCTGTTTTTT
CDR3 protein: CAWSRLGGADGELFF